This T cell receptor (beta chain) was captured in a study of patients and donors after allogeneic stem cell transplantation. TCRdb re-analysed the RT-PCR reads in MiXCR, keeping a single row per CDR3 protein. This table holds about 110,000 distinct CDR3 sequences, approximately 40% found once. Only one count was recorded for this clonotype. CDR1 and CDR2 from the germline V gene are MNHEY and SVGEGT. The CDR3 loop spans 17 amino acids. Trimming took 4 bases from V and 4 from J; bases not matched to a gene: 12. The chain is built from TRBV6-2 or TRBV6-3 and TRBJ2-7, with TRBD2 matching over 11 bases. Sequencing was carried out using blood, either unsorted or a sorted T cell fraction (not recorded which). This TCR came from a human donor who was either an allogeneic HSCT recipient or a stem cell or donor lymphocyte infusion donor (not recorded which). It is not recorded whose cells these are; they may come from a transplant donor. As DNA, the CDR3 is TGTGCCAGCAGTTCCCGGGCCTCCGGGACTAGCGGTTACGAGCAGTACTTC. This sequence encodes CASSSRASGTSGYEQYF.